Shown below are 5 T cell receptor beta chains from a single sample sequenced in a study of shared clonotypes between healthy human individuals. The method was immunoSEQ multiplex PCR; TCRdb's version includes in-frame clones alone and lacks a portion of them. The profile shows about 470,000 clones, 79% of them singletons. Sample: PBMCs. Receptor source: a woman in her 40s in good health. Some clones in this sample may be carry-over from other donors' samples.

The V and J genes are TRBV7-2 and TRBJ2-7; D unclear. The CDR3 is 11 amino acids. CDR1 is SGHTA, CDR2 FQGNSA, per germline. V was cut by 6 bases and J by 6 bases, with 9 bases left in between. DNA for the CDR3: TGTGCCAGCAGGTCGGAGTTCGAGCAGTACTTC. Its translation is CASRSEFEQYF.

Only a few counts were recorded for this clone. CDR3 sequence: CASSLRGQGTEAFF. As DNA, the CDR3 is TGTGCCAGCAGTTTAAGGGGGCAGGGCACTGAAGCTTTCTTT. J is TRBJ1-1 and V is TRBV27; 7 nucleotides align to TRBD1. CDR3 length equals 14 residues. Germline V gene sequence: CDR1 MNHEY, CDR2 SMNVEV (reference sequence). V lost 2 bases to trimming and J lost 4 bases; unmatched junction nucleotides: 4.

This clone has a handful of counts. The CDR3 DNA follows: TGTGCCAGCTCATCGCAGGGGGCCGGGGAGCTGTTTTTT. Translated, it gives CASSSQGAGELFF. The chain uses TRBV18 and TRBJ2-2; 7 nucleotides align to TRBD1. The CDR3 is 13 amino acids. Germline lookup yields CDR1 KGHSH and CDR2 LQKENI. After removal of 5 bases from V and 6 bases from J, the junction contained 3 bases not matched to a gene.

The gene calls are TRBV15 and TRBJ2-5; TRBD2 agrees at 7 bases. Trimming removed 1 base from V and 1 base from J; junction bases left unmatched: 3. The CDR3 spans 15 residues. The germline V gene encodes CDR1 LNHNV and CDR2 YYDKDF (reference sequence). This chain's CDR3 is CATSRGAGPQETQYF. CDR3 DNA sequence: TGTGCCACCAGCAGAGGAGCGGGGCCCCAAGAGACCCAGTACTTC.

J is TRBJ2-1 and V is TRBV11-2; D possibly corresponds to TRBD2 (5 bases). Germline V gives CDR1 SGHAT, CDR2 FQNNGV. Deletions cut 6 bases from V and 2 bases from J, with 11 bases between. The CDR3 sequence is 14 residues long. The CDR3 DNA is TGTGCCAGCAGACTAGTATCCCCCTACAATGAGCAGTTCTTC. Translation: CASRLVSPYNEQFF.